This T cell receptor (beta chain) was documented in a study of post-analysis software for immune sequencing data. Findings and caveats of the study: Higher frequency in patients than in controls was seen for 5 or 6 TRBV segments, with TRBV5-6, TRBV5-1 and TRBV20-1 among them. Versus controls, multiple sclerosis patients showed significantly lower diversity (normalized Chao1).

The length of the CDR3 is 13 residues. V was pared by 6 bases and J by 5 bases, with 13 bases between. Germline CDR1 reads MNHEY; CDR2 reads SVGAGI. Only a few counts were recorded for this clonotype. Its specificity is not known. Unique molecular identifiers were built into the TCR beta cDNA libraries. T cells numbering about 0.95 to 10 million gave rise to 450,000 to 550,000 cDNA molecules. Each CDR3 protein gets one entry after TCRdb re-called the PCR reads with MiXCR. The data hold 820,000 or so distinct CDR3 sequences, with approximately 53% observed a single time. The sample consisted of blood. This sequence joins TRBV6-5 and TRBJ2-5; the D gene is possibly TRBD2 (5 bases). The TCR comes from a girl aged 10 to 17 with multiple sclerosis. The chain's CDR3 is CASSRDTGETQYF. Here the CDR3 DNA reads TGTGCCAGCAGCCGTGACACGGGGGAGACCCAGTACTTC.